These 18 T cell receptor beta chains came from one sample sequenced in a study of cytomegalovirus exposure and HLA in healthy donors. Measured with immunoSEQ multiplex PCR; TCRdb has only the in-frame clones, and not every one. The sample holds some 99,000 clones, roughly 86% seen once. What was sequenced was PBMCs. These receptors were collected from a woman aged 18-30 years in good health and CMV-seronegative.

This chain uses TRBV5-1 with TRBJ2-7; TRBD2 matches at 8 bases. Germline loops: CDR1 SGHRS, CDR2 YFSETQ. The trim removed 5 bases at V and 0 bases at J, leaving 4 bases unmatched. There are 14 residues in the CDR3. CDR3 loop: CASRTSGNSYEQYF. In DNA form, the CDR3 reads TGCGCCAGCAGAACTAGCGGTAACTCCTACGAGCAGTACTTC. The whole variable domain, filled in from reference TRBV5-1 and TRBJ2-7, reads KAGVTQTPRYLIKTRGQQVTLSCSPISGHRSVSWYQQTPGQGLQFLFEYFSETQRNKGNFPGRFSGRQFSNSRSEMNVSTLELGDSALYLCASRTSGNSYEQYFGPGTRLTVT.

The chain employs TRBV4-3 and TRBJ2-7, with D possibly matching TRBD2 (6 bases). Germline-derived CDR1 and CDR2 are LGHNA and YSLEER. The CDR3 runs to 17 residues. The V and J ends lost 1 base and 1 base respectively, with 17 bases between them. In DNA form, the CDR3 reads TGCGCCAGCAGCCAAGGCCCGGTCTTAGCGGCTTCCTACGAGCAGTACTTC. This sequence encodes CASSQGPVLAASYEQYF.

The V gene is TRBV29-1, the J gene TRBJ2-7, with 7 bases aligning to TRBD1. After removal of 6 bases from V and 3 bases from J, the junction contained 5 bases not matched to a gene. Per germline, CDR1 SQVTM and CDR2 ANQGSEA. The CDR3 totals 12 residues. In nucleotides, the CDR3 is TGCAGCGTCCCGGGACAGAGCTACGAGCAGTACTTC. Amino acid sequence: CSVPGQSYEQYF.

The sample holds one count of this clone. The CDR3 region has the DNA TGTGCCACGAGCGACAGGGGCAATTCACCCCTCCACTTT. It codes for CATSDRGNSPLHF. The J gene is TRBJ1-6, the V gene TRBV15; TRBD1 agrees at 8 bases. V shed 9 bases, J shed 7 bases, and the junction held 5 bases outside the gene matches. Germline CDR1 LNHNV, CDR2 YYDKDF (reference sequence). The CDR3 contains 13 residues.

Details on this clone: A junction end diverges from the germline sequence, so it may reflect a read error. V usage is TRBV7-2 and J usage is TRBJ2-5; TRBD2 matches 11 bases. Germline V gene data show CDR1 as SGHTA and CDR2 as FQGNSA. The CDR3 consists of 14 residues. The CDR3 nucleotides read TGTGCCAGCAGCATAGCGGGAGGGCCCGAGACCCAGTACTTC. This translates into CASSIAGGPETQYF.

The chain carries TRBV5-4 and TRBJ2-1, with 7 bases fitting TRBD1. V lost 5 bases to trimming and J lost 11 bases; unmatched junction nucleotides: 10. The CDR3 is 13 amino acids. Germline V lookup: CDR1 SGHNT, CDR2 YYREEE (reference sequence). CDR3 loop: CASRPQGLDKQFF. The DNA of the CDR3 is TGTGCCAGCAGGCCACAGGGGCTGGATAAGCAGTTCTTC.

This chain uses TRBV7-9 with TRBJ1-2; TRBD1 might be the D (5 bases). Trimming removed 5 bases from V and 3 bases from J, with 16 bases in between. CDR3 length: 15 amino acids. Germline V gene data show CDR1 as SEHNR and CDR2 as FQNEAQ (reference sequence). The CDR3 DNA is TGTGCCAGCAGCACAACTCTCACAGGCGACTATGGCTACACCTTC. Its protein is CASSTTLTGDYGYTF.

The chain links TRBV19 to TRBJ2-5; TRBD2 agrees at 9 bases. CDR1 and CDR2 from the germline V gene are LNHDA and SQIVND (reference sequence). The CDR3 has 15 amino acids. Unmatched junction bases numbered 7, after V lost 3 bases and J lost 5 bases. The CDR3 nucleotides read TGTGCCAGTAGTATGTTCGGCGGGAGGGGGGAGACCCAGTACTTC. Its translation is CASSMFGGRGETQYF.

This rearrangement joins TRBV9 to TRBJ2-7, with TRBD2 identical over 8 bases. The CDR3 totals 16 residues. Germline V gives CDR1 SGDLS, CDR2 YYNGEE. Germline trimming cut 4 bases from V and 1 base from J; bases unmatched to any gene: 10. CDR3 DNA: TGTGCCAGCAGCCCCGGGGGGGGCGGGCAGTCCTACGAGCAGTACTTC. The encoded protein is CASSPGGGGQSYEQYF.

The rearrangement links TRBV10-1 to TRBJ2-5, with D possibly being TRBD1 (6 bases). Trimming took 8 bases from V and 1 from J, leaving 17 bases between them. Germline CDR1 is WNHNN and CDR2 is SYGVQD (reference sequence). There are 15 residues in the CDR3. CDR3 bases: TGCGCCAGCGTCACAGGGACCGTAATCCAAGAGACCCAGTACTTC. It specifies CASVTGTVIQETQYF.

The CDR3 DNA is TGTGCCAGCAGCGTAGAGCCTTTACAGGTCTCTGAAGCTTTCTTT. This sequence encodes CASSVEPLQVSEAFF. The genes are TRBV9 and TRBJ1-1; perhaps TRBD1 as D (5 bases). V was trimmed by 0 bases and J by 6 bases, leaving 15 bases between them. Germline CDR1 reads SGDLS; CDR2 reads YYNGEE. The CDR3 consists of 15 residues.

The V and J genes are TRBV30 and TRBJ2-7; 8 bases match TRBD2. V shed 4 bases, J shed 2 bases, and the junction held 16 bases outside the gene matches. The CDR3 extends over 17 amino acids. Per germline, CDR1 GTSNPN and CDR2 SVGIG (reference sequence). The CDR3 DNA follows: TGTGCCTGGATCACGGGGGGGGACCGGCCTCACGCCTACGAGCAGTACTTC. This sequence encodes CAWITGGDRPHAYEQYF. The full variable domain, in which reference TRBV30 and TRBJ2-7 provide the parts outside the CDR3, is SQTIHQWPATLVQPVGSPLSLECTVEGTSNPNLYWYRQAAGRGLQLLFYSVGIGQISSEVPQNLSASRPQDRQFILSSKKLLLSDSGFYLCAWITGGDRPHAYEQYFGPGTRLTVT.

This chain uses TRBV30 with TRBJ2-1; 8 bases agree with TRBD2. V gave up 6 bases and J gave up 0 bases; unmatched junction bases: 7. This CDR3 comprises 15 residues. Germline V gives CDR1 GTSNPN, CDR2 SVGIG (reference sequence). This CDR3 is CACVMSGSSYNEQFF. CDR3 sequence (DNA): TGTGCCTGCGTGATGAGCGGGAGCTCCTACAATGAGCAGTTCTTC.

J is TRBJ2-1 and V is TRBV12-2; TRBD2 is taken as the D call from the table, unchecked against the DNA. TRBV12-2 is assigned pseudogene status. The CDR3 is 15 amino acids. CDR3 nucleotides: TGTGCAAGTCGGGAGGAGCGGGTCCCCTACAATGAGCAGTTCTTC. Translation: CASREERVPYNEQFF.

This clone occurred a few times. The chain uses TRBV4-2 and TRBJ2-5; 7 nucleotides line up with TRBD2. Per the germline V gene, CDR1 is LGHNA and CDR2 is YNFKEQ. With 1 base clipped from V and 1 base from J, the junction kept 6 bases outside the gene matches. The CDR3 runs to 16 residues. The CDR3 region has the DNA TGTGCCAGCAGCCAAGTTGCGGGGGAACCCCAAGAGACCCAGTACTTC. It codes for CASSQVAGEPQETQYF.

V is TRBV6-1 and J is TRBJ1-2; weak D call: TRBD1 (6 bases). V dropped 5 bases and J dropped 5 bases, with 15 bases sitting between them. The germline V gene has CDR1 MNHNS and CDR2 SASEGT. The CDR3 runs to 14 residues. The CDR3 region is CASSRQALGYGYTF. CDR3 sequence (DNA): TGTGCCAGCAGTAGACAGGCCCTCGGGTATGGCTACACCTTC.

The chain has TRBV7-9 and TRBJ2-3, with 8 bases aligning to TRBD2. The J segment lost 6 bases and the V segment lost 5 bases, leaving 10 bases of the junction unmatched. In germline, CDR1 is SEHNR, CDR2 FQNEAQ (reference sequence). This CDR3 spans 15 amino acids. In DNA, the CDR3 is TGTGCCAGCAGCAATCTAGCGGGCCGGGGGGATACGCAGTATTTT. The encoded protein is CASSNLAGRGDTQYF.

The V and J genes are TRBV11-1 and TRBJ2-3; 8 nucleotides align to TRBD2. This CDR3 contains 14 residues. Germline V lookup: CDR1 SGHAT, CDR2 FQDESV (reference sequence). The ends lost 5 bases at V and 4 bases at J; junction bases unmatched: 5. CDR3: CASSKTSVADTQYF. For the CDR3, the DNA is TGTGCCAGCAGCAAGACTAGCGTGGCAGATACGCAGTATTTT. The complete variable domain, with remaining parts taken from reference TRBV11-1 and TRBJ2-3, reads EAEVAQSPRYKITEKSQAVAFWCDPISGHATLYWYRQILGQGPELLVQFQDESVVDDSQLPKDRFSAERLKGVDSTLKIQPAELGDSAMYLCASSKTSVADTQYFGPGTRLTVL.